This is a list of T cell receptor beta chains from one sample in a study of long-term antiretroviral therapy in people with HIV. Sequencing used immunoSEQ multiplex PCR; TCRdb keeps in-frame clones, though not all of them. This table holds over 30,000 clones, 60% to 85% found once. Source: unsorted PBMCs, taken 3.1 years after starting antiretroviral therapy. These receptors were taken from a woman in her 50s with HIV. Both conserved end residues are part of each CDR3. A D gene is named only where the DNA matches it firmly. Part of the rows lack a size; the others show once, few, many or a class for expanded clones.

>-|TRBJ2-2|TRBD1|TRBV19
TGTGCCAGTAGTTCAGGGGGCGGGTACACCGGGGAGCTGTTTTTT
CASSSGGGYTGELFF
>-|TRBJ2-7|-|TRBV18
TGTGCCAGCTCACCACGGGCTAGGGGGAACTACGAGCAGTACTTC
CASSPRARGNYEQYF
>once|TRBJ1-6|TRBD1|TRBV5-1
TGCGCCAGCAGAAGCACGACAGGGCCTAATTCACCCCTCCACTTT
CASRSTTGPNSPLHF
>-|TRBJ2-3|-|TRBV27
TGTGCCAGCAGTTACCGCGGGGAGGGGGCGGGAGATACGCAGTATTTT
CASSYRGEGAGDTQYF
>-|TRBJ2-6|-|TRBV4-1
TGCGCCAGCAGCCAAGCTGACCTGCGTACAGGGCCTGGGGCCAACGTCCTGACTTTC
CASSQADLRTGPGANVLTF
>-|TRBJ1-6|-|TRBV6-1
TGTGCCAGCAGTGAAGCGACCGTTGGAGCTAATTCACCCCTCCACTTT
CASSEATVGANSPLHF
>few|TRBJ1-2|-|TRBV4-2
TGTGCCAGCAGCCAAGGGGGAGGGGGCTACACCTTC
CASSQGGGGYTF
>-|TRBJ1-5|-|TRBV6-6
TGTGCCAGCAGTTACTCGATAGATCAGCCCCAGCATTTT
CASSYSIDQPQHF
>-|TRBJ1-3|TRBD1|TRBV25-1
TGTGCCAGCAGTGAATTGACAGGGCAGGACACCATATATTTT
CASSELTGQDTIYF
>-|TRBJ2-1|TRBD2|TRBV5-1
TGCGCCAGCAGCTCTCTTAAGAGCGGGGTCATCAATGAGCAGTTCTTC
CASSSLKSGVINEQFF
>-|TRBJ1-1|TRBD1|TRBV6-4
TGTGCCAGCAGGGGACAGGGGTGGGACACTGAAGCTTTCTTT
CASRGQGWDTEAFF
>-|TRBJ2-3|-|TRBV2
TGTGCCAGCAGTTTTCGCTCAGATACGCAGTATTTT
CASSFRSDTQYF
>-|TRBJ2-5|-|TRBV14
TGTGCCAGCAGCCAAGGAGGGTTGGAAGAGACCCAGTACTTC
CASSQGGLEETQYF
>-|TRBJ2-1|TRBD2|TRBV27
TGTGCCACCCGGCGGGGGGCTGCCCGGGGCTCCTACAATGAGCAGTTCTTC
CATRRGAARGSYNEQFF
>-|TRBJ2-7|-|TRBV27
TGTGCCAGCAGCCCTCTAGCCCCCTACGAGCAGTACTTC
CASSPLAPYEQYF
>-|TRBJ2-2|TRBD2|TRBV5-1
TGCGCCAGCAGCCCCGGGCCCTTATCCGGGACTAGCGTAACCGGGGAGCTGTTTTTT
CASSPGPLSGTSVTGELFF
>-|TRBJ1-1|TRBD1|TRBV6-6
TGTGCCAGCAGGGACAGACAGGGATTGGATGAAGCTTTCTTT
CASRDRQGLDEAFF
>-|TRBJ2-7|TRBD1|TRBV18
TGTGCCAGCTCACCACCGAAGGGGGCGGAGGAGCAGTACTTC
CASSPPKGAEEQYF
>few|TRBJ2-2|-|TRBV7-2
TGTGCCAGCAGCTTACCCACTAGGGCCGGGGAGCTGTTTTTT
CASSLPTRAGELFF
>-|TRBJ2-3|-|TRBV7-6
TGTGCCAGCAGCCGTTTTAGCGGAGCGACGACAGATACGCAGTATTTT
CASSRFSGATTDTQYF
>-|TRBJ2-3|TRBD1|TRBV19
TGTGCCAGTAGTATGACAGGGGTTGGCGTGGATACGCAGTATTTT
CASSMTGVGVDTQYF
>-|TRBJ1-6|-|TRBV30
TGTGCCTGGAGTGTCTTCCGGGGGCCGAACTCACCCCTCCACTTT
CAWSVFRGPNSPLHF
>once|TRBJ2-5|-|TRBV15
TGTGCCACCAGCAGAGGATTCCGGGGTGAAGAGACCCAGTACTTC
CATSRGFRGEETQYF
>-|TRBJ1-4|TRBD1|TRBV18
TGTGCCAGCTCACGGACAGGGGGAAAGGAAAAACTGTTTTTT
CASSRTGGKEKLFF
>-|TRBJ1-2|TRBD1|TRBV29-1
TGCAGCGTTGAAGTCGGTGCAGGGGGCGCGGATGGCTACACCTTC
CSVEVGAGGADGYTF
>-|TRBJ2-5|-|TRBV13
TGTGCCAGCAGCATGGACAGAGAAGAGACCCAGTACTTC
CASSMDREETQYF
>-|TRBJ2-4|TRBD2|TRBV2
TGTGCCAGCAGCCAACTAGCGGGGGGGCGTAAAAACATTCAGTACTTC
CASSQLAGGRKNIQYF
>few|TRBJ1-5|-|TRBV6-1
TGTGCCAGCAGTGTTCGACAGAATCAGCCCCAGCATTTT
CASSVRQNQPQHF
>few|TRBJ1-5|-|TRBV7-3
TGTGCCAGCAGCTCGACAGGCTCGGATCAGCCCCAGCATTTT
CASSSTGSDQPQHF
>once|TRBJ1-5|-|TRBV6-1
TGTGCCACCCAGGGGTACAATCAGCCCCAGCATTTT
CATQGYNQPQHF
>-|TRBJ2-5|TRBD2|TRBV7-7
TGTGCCAGCAGCCCCCTAGCGGGGACCCAAGAGACCCAGTACTTC
CASSPLAGTQETQYF
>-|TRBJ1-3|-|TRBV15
TGTGCCACCAGCAGGTACCGACAGACCGGGTCCGGAAACACCATATATTTT
CATSRYRQTGSGNTIYF
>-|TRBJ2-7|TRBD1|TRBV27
TGTGCCAGCCGCAGGGACAGCTTCTACGAGCAGTACTTC
CASRRDSFYEQYF
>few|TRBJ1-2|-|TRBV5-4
TGTGCCAGCAGCTTGGCCGGGGGGCCCAACTATGGCTACACCTTC
CASSLAGGPNYGYTF
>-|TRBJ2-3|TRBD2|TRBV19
TGTGCCAGTAGAGCGGGGTCAGGGGATACGCAGTATTTT
CASRAGSGDTQYF
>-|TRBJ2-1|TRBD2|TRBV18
TGTGCCAGCTCACTAGCGGGGGGTAGCTCCTACAATGAGCAGTTCTTC
CASSLAGGSSYNEQFF
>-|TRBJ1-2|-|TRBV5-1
TGCGCCAGCAGCGTGGGCCCGGGGGGCGGCTATGGCTACACCTTC
CASSVGPGGGYGYTF
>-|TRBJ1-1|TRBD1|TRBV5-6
TGTGCCAGCAGCCCCCCCGGACAGGGGACTATCGTAGCTTTCTTT
CASSPPGQGTIVAFF
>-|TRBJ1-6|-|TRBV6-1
TGTGCCAGCATGATGACATTCTCCTATAATTCACCCCTCCACTTT
CASMMTFSYNSPLHF
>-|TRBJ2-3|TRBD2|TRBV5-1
TGCGCCAGCAGCTTGGTTGGGCTAGCGGGGGGAATGGATACGCAGTATTTT
CASSLVGLAGGMDTQYF
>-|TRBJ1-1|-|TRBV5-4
TGTGCCAGCAGCCACCGGGACGATGAAGCTTTCTTT
CASSHRDDEAFF
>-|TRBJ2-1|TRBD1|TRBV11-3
TGTGCCAGCAGCTTAACGGGGGACAGGTGGAATGAGCAGTTCTTC
CASSLTGDRWNEQFF
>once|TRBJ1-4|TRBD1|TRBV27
TGTGCCAGCAGTTCGGGAGGGGGCGGAGAAAAACTGTTTTTT
CASSSGGGGEKLFF
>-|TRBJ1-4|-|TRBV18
TGTGCCAGCTCCCTGCAGGGTAATGAAAAACTGTTTTTT
CASSLQGNEKLFF
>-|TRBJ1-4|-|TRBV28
TGTGCCAGCAGCGAAAGACAAATTGGAAAACTGTTTTTT
CASSERQIGKLFF
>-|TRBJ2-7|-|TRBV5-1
TGCGCCAGCAGCTCCGGGGACGCCCTCTCCTACGAGCAGTACTTC
CASSSGDALSYEQYF
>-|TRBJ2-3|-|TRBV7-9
TGTGCCAGCAGCTCCTCCGGAGGAAACACAGATACGCAGTATTTT
CASSSSGGNTDTQYF
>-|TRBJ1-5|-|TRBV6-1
TGTGCCAGCAGTGACGATCTGTACTATAGCAATCAGCCCCAGCATTTT
CASSDDLYYSNQPQHF
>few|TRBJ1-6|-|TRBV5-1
TGCGCCAGCAGCTTGGGGACAGTTAATTCACCCCTCCACTTT
CASSLGTVNSPLHF
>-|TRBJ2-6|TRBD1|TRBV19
TGTGCCAGTAGGGGGGACAGGGTAGCCTCTGGGGCCAACGTCCTGACTTTC
CASRGDRVASGANVLTF
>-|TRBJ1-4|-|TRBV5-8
TGTGCCAGCAGCCCCGTCACAGTTTCCACGACTAATGAAAAACTGTTTTTT
CASSPVTVSTTNEKLFF
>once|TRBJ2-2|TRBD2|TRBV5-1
TGCGCCAGCAGCGCCACCAGTCAGGGAGGGACCGGGGAGCTGTTTTTT
CASSATSQGGTGELFF